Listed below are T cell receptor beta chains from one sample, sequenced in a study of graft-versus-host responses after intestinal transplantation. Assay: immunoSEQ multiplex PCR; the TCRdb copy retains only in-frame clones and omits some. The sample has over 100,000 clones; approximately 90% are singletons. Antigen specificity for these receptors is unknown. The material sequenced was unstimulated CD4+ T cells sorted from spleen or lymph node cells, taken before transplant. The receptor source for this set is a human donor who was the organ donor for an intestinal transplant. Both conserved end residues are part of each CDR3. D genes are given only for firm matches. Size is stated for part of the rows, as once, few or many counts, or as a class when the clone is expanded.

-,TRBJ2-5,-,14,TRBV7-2,CASSLMGAQETQYF,TGTGCCAGCAGCTTAATGGGTGCCCAAGAGACCCAGTACTTC
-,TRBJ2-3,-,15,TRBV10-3,CATDMRGLSTDTQYF,TGTGCCACCGACATGCGGGGGCTTAGCACAGATACGCAGTATTTT
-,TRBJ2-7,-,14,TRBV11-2,CASSLAGQSYEQYF,TGTGCCAGCAGCTTAGCGGGTCAATCCTACGAGCAGTACTTC
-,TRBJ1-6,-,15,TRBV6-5,CASSYSPTDNSPLHF,TGTGCCAGCAGTTACTCCCCGACGGATAATTCACCCCTCCACTTT
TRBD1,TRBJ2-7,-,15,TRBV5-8,CASSYRTGGVYEQYF,TGTGCCAGCAGCTATCGGACAGGGGGAGTCTACGAGCAGTACTTC
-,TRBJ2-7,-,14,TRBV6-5,CASSLGRTTYEQYF,TGTGCCAGCAGTCTGGGACGGACTACCTACGAGCAGTACTTC
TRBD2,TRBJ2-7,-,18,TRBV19,CASSIVPARLARKDEQYF,TGTGCCAGTAGTATTGTCCCCGCTAGACTAGCCCGAAAGGACGAGCAGTACTTC
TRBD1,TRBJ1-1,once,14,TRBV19,CASSLGTANTEAFF,TGTGCCAGTAGTTTGGGGACAGCGAACACTGAAGCTTTCTTT
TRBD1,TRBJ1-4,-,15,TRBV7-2,CASSSYQGGNEKLFF,TGTGCCAGCAGCTCGTACCAGGGGGGTAACGAAAAACTGTTTTTT
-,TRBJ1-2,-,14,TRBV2,CASSEVEDGYGYTF,TGTGCCAGCAGTGAAGTAGAGGACGGCTATGGCTACACCTTC